The rows below give T cell receptor beta chains drawn from one sample of a study of ipilimumab plus nivolumab after autologous stem cell transplantation. TCRdb keeps only in-frame clones here, not all; method: immunoSEQ multiplex PCR. This table holds several thousand clones, roughly nine tenths found once. The sample was PBMCs, taken in a trial of ipilimumab plus nivolumab as post-transplant consolidation. Receptors were obtained from a female donor with multiple myeloma. The CDR3 runs from the conserved cysteine through the conserved F or W. D genes are given only for firm matches. Not every row has a clone size; where given, it reads once, few, many or a size class.

clone size | J gene | D gene | V gene | CDR3 DNA | CDR3 protein
once | TRBJ2-5 | TRBD2 | TRBV25-1 | TGTGCCAGCAGTGAGCTTCCTAGCGGGAGGGCCAGAGAGACCCAGTACTTC | CASSELPSGRARETQYF
- | TRBJ2-1 | - | TRBV7-2 | TGTGCCAGCAGCTTCTCCGATGAGCAGTTCTTC | CASSFSDEQFF
- | TRBJ2-7 | - | TRBV6-1 | TGTGCCAGCAGCGACTACGAGCAGTACTTC | CASSDYEQYF
- | TRBJ1-5 | - | TRBV4-3 | TGCGCCAGCAGCCAAGATCTACGAAATCAGCCCCAGCATTTT | CASSQDLRNQPQHF
- | TRBJ1-2 | TRBD1 | TRBV19 | TGTGCCAGTAGCTACTCGACAGGGAACTTTAACTATGGCTACACCTTC | CASSYSTGNFNYGYTF
- | TRBJ2-7 | TRBD2 | TRBV7-2 | TGTGCCAGCAGCTTTAGCGGGAGCGTCTACGAGCAGTACTTC | CASSFSGSVYEQYF
- | TRBJ2-2 | TRBD2 | TRBV19 | TGTGCCAGTAGCCCCGGACTAGCGGGAGTAGGGAACACCGGGGAGCTGTTTTTT | CASSPGLAGVGNTGELFF
few | TRBJ1-2 | - | TRBV19 | TGTGCCAGTAGCCCGATCTACGGGACGGACTATGGCTACACCTTC | CASSPIYGTDYGYTF
- | TRBJ2-7 | TRBD2 | TRBV2 | TGTGCCAGCAGTGCGATGACTAGCGCGAGCTCCTACGAGCAGTACTTC | CASSAMTSASSYEQYF
once | TRBJ1-5 | TRBD1 | TRBV5-4 | TGTGCCAGCAGCCAAGGGGGCAGTAATCAGCCCCAGCATTTT | CASSQGGSNQPQHF
- | TRBJ2-3 | - | TRBV6-5 | TGTGCCAGCAGGCCCGGGGACACAGATACGCAGTATTTT | CASRPGDTDTQYF
- | TRBJ2-3 | - | TRBV5-1 | TGCGCCAGCAGCTCCTGGACAGAAGAGCCGCAGTATTTT | CASSSWTEEPQYF
- | TRBJ1-1 | - | TRBV25-1 | TGTGCCAGCAGTGAAAGGGTGAACACTGAAGCTTTCTTT | CASSERVNTEAFF
- | TRBJ1-3 | TRBD1 | TRBV19 | TGTGCCAGTACCAGACAGGGCTCTGGAAACACCATATATTTT | CASTRQGSGNTIYF
- | TRBJ2-7 | - | TRBV6-5 | TGTGCCAGCAGTTCCGGGACTTCCTACGAGCAGTACTTC | CASSSGTSYEQYF
- | TRBJ2-7 | - | TRBV28 | TGTGCCAGCAGTTTCGGCAGATCCTACGAGCAGTACTTC | CASSFGRSYEQYF
- | TRBJ1-1 | - | TRBV10-3 | TGTGCCATCAGTGAGTCACGGGCAAACACTGAAGCTTTCTTT | CAISESRANTEAFF